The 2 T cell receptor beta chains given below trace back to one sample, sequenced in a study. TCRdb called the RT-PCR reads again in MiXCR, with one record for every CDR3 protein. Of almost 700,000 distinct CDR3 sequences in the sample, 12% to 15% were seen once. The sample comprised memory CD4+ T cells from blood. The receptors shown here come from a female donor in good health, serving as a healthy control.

The CDR3 nucleotides read TGCGCCAGCAGCCAAGACCCATATCAGCCCCAGCATTTT. Translation: CASSQDPYQPQHF. The chain carries TRBV4-1 and TRBJ1-5; D gene ambiguous. The V end lost 0 bases, the J end lost 5 bases, and 5 bases lay between the germline ends. This CDR3 has 13 residues. Per the germline V gene, CDR1 is MGHRA and CDR2 is YSYEKL.

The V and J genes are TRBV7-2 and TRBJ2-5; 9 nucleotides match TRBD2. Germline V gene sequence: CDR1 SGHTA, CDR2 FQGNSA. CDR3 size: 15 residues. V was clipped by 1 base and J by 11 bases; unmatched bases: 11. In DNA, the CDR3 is TGTGCCAGCAGCTTAGAACTAGCGGGCCGGGGGGAACAGTACTTC. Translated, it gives CASSLELAGRGEQYF. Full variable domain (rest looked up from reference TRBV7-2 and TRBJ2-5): GAGVSQSPSNKVTEKGKDVELRCDPISGHTALYWYRQSLGQGLEFLIYFQGNSAPDKSGLPSDRFSAERTGGSVSTLTIQRTQQEDSAVYLCASSLELAGRGEQYFGPGTRLLVL.